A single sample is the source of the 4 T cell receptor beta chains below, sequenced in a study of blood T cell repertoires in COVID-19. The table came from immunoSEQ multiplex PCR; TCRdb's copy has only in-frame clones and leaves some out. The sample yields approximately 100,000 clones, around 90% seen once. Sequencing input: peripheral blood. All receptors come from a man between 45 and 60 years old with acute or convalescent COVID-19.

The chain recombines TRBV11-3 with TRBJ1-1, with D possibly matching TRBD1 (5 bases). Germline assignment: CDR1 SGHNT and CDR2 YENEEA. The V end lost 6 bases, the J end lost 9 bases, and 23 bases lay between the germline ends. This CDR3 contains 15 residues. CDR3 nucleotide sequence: TGTGCCAGCAGTCCGAACCTCGGGGGTGGGGTAAAAGCTTTCTTT. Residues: CASSPNLGGGVKAFF.

The CDR3 here is CASSESNSGNTIYF. CDR3 DNA: TGTGCCAGCAGTGAATCAAACTCTGGAAACACCATATATTTT. The chain is built from TRBV25-1 and TRBJ1-3; D remains unclear. V lost 1 base and J lost 0, with 4 bases in between. In germline, CDR1 is MGHDK, CDR2 SYGVNS. This CDR3 region has 14 residues. The full variable domain, its missing parts supplied by reference TRBV25-1 and TRBJ1-3, is EADIYQTPRYLVIGTGKKITLECSQTMGHDKMYWYQQDPGMELHLIHYSYGVNSTEKGDLSSESTVSRIRTEHFPLTLESARPSHTSQYLCASSESNSGNTIYFGEGSWLTVV.

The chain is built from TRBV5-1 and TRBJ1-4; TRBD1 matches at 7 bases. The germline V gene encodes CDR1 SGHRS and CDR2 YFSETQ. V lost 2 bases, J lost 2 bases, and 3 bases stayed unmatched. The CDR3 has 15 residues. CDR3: CASSFQTGTNEKLFF. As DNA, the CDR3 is TGCGCCAGCAGCTTCCAGACAGGGACTAATGAAAAACTGTTTTTT.

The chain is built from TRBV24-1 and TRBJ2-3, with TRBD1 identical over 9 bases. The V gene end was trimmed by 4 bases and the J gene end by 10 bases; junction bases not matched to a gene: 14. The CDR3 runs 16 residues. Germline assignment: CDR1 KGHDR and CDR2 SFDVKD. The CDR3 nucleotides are TGTGCCACCAGTGACGAATCCGACAGGGGGGGTTTGGCGCAGTATTTT. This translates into CATSDESDRGGLAQYF.